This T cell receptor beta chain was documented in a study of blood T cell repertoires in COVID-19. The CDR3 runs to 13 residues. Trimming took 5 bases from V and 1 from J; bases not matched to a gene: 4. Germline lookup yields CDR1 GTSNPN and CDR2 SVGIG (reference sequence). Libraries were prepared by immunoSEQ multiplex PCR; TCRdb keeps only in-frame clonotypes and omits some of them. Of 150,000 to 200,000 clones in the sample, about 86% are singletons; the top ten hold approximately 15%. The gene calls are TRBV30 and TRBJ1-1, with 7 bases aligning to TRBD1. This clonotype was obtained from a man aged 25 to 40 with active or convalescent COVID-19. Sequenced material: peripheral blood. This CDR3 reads CAWDTGANTEAFF. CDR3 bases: TGTGCCTGGGACACAGGGGCGAACACTGAAGCTTTCTTT.